This T cell receptor (beta chain) was documented in a study of Graves' ophthalmopathy and Graves' hyperthyroidism (dated by TCRdb to the late 2010s). Describing the broader study: Peripheral blood was collected before any treatment was given, at the time of initial diagnosis. TCR beta repertoire signatures were used to distinguish Graves' ophthalmopathy from Graves' hyperthyroidism and to predict progression to ophthalmopathy. In total, approximately 130 blood samples were TCR-sequenced: approximately 42 ophthalmopathy, over 70 hyperthyroidism and some 17 hyperthyroidism-to-ophthalmopathy patients. To explore V-J signatures that distinguish ophthalmopathy from hyperthyroidism, a discovery set of about 99 patients was enrolled, made up of around 40 with ophthalmopathy and some 58 with stable hyperthyroidism. The independent validation cohort included 18 to 20 hyperthyroidism patients plus 17 patients who later progressed from hyperthyroidism to ophthalmopathy. In roughly 6 hyperthyroidism patients, the T-cell repertoires found in thyroid tissue were compared with those found in blood. After sampling, hyperthyroidism patients received methimazole starting at 30 mg daily, and ophthalmopathy patients received high-dose intravenous methylprednisolone.

Results the study describes overall, beyond this receptor: The 13-signature model separated ophthalmopathy from stable hyperthyroidism with roughly 88% sensitivity and about 81% specificity in cross-validation, and 80%/75% in the test set. Sample size was not statistically predetermined, and group allocation was not concealed from the investigators. In validation, the model predicted ophthalmopathy progression with roughly 68% sensitivity and roughly 78% specificity; around twelve predicted patients were CT-confirmed with GO in a median of approximately six months. Most expanded thyroid clonotypes with frequency above 0.001 were also detected in blood, suggesting blood repertoires may reflect the thyroid immune response.

In regard to this clonotype: Its antigen remains undetermined. Base-call qualities are not available, and no considerably larger clone is one nucleotide away.

TCR beta CDR3 regions were amplified from RNA transcripts for repertoire sequencing. HTBI primers and the Qiagen OneStep RT-PCR kit were used in a first-round RT-PCR, which was followed by a second-round multiplex PCR, size selection and purification. Sequencing of the libraries was carried out on an Illumina HiSeq2000 in paired-end mode with 100 bp reads. Per the authors' processing: Reads were processed with SOAPnuke, discarding reads with adapters, uncalled bases, mean Phred below 15, or no exact constant-primer or identifier match. High-quality paired reads were merged with COPE v1.2.5. Unique nucleotide sequences were defined as clonotypes and aligned to IMGT TRB V, D and J references using MiTCR v1.1. The analysis was limited to V-J combinations with a frequency above 0.0001, which together covered just over 98% of the repertoires. For each V-J combination, a TCR clonal expansion and chaos score was defined as F50 clonal expansion divided by the chaos observed in the TCRdist matrix. Features were reduced by Welch's t-statistics and random forest to over 10 V-J combinations, which fed a naive Bayes classifier. The Morisita-Horn index was used to measure how similar the thyroid and blood repertoires were. The public reads were reanalyzed by TCRdb: fastp trimming at Q25, MiXCR alignment, in-frame beta chains only. Records with the same CDR3 protein are collapsed into one entry carrying the most frequent genes and DNA. The V and J calls and clone size are TCRdb's, not the authors'. For this sample there are about 58,000 distinct CDR3 sequences; roughly half appear just once. Roughly 5% of the sample lies in the top ten.

The ophthalmopathy patients had moderately to severely active disease, with a Clinical Activity Score of 3 or higher, a NOSPECS grade of 4 or higher, and a disease duration of less than 3 months. Anyone with other autoimmune diseases, uncontrolled infections, pregnancy or lactation was excluded from the study. Clinical symptoms, serum thyroxine, TRAb, thyroid ultrasound and orbital computed tomography formed the basis of the diagnosis. PBMCs were isolated from about 9.1 ml of fresh peripheral blood by Ficoll-Paque density gradient centrifugation. Total RNA was extracted using Trizol reagent, and RNA quality was checked on an Agilent 2100 Bioanalyzer. In the germline V gene, CDR1 corresponds to KGHDR and CDR2 to SFDVKD. For this chain, trimming is 7 bases at the V end and 8 bases at the J end, and the number of junction bases without a gene match is 10. From cysteine to phenylalanine, the CDR3 is 14 amino acids long. The only DNA kept is the CDR3, 42 bases in frame from the first base.

This TCR was recovered from an adult woman with Graves' ophthalmopathy. The rearranged chain carries TRBV24-1 and TRBJ2-1; 7 central bases correspond to TRBD2. Specimen: peripheral blood. The CDR3 region has the sequence CATRDGGVFDEQFF. The DNA is TGTGCCACCAGGGATGGGGGGGTGTTTGATGAGCAGTTCTTC.